This TCR beta chain was found in a study of shared clonotypes between healthy human individuals. This CDR3 contains 13 residues. Between the trimmed V and J ends, which lost 6 bases and 4 bases, there was a span of 12 bases. Germline CDR1 is MNHEY and CDR2 is SVGAGI. The count of this clone is one. The antigen is unknown. Whole-study findings and limits: A few donors showed sharing of approximately 5% of naive CD4 clonotypes.

An even split of each subset's genomic DNA across several immunoSEQ plates was performed. Data came from immunoSEQ multiplex PCR; TCRdb stores just in-frame clones and leaves some out. The data show roughly 2 million clones, 85% to 95% seen once. Terminally differentiated effector memory CD45RA+ cells were left out of the naive CD8 fraction, which was CD45RO-negative and positively selected for CCR7. The sample comprised naive CD8+ T cells sorted from blood. This chain uses TRBV6-5 with TRBJ2-5; D is undetermined. The source is a man younger than 30 in good health. CDR3 sequence reads: CASRSSVPETQYF. CDR3 coding DNA: TGTGCCAGCAGATCCTCGGTTCCAGAGACCCAGTACTTC.